The 11 T cell receptor beta chains given below trace back to one sample, sequenced in a study of metastatic and nonmetastatic thyroid tumors. Using MiXCR, TCRdb reanalyzed the PCR reads. The sample lists roughly 83,000 clones, about 15% seen once, with 3.6% in the top ten. Until they underwent thyroid surgery, no patient had received any treatment. Specimen: blood. These receptors all come from a female donor with papillary thyroid cancer or a benign thyroid nodule (not recorded which). Some clones in this sample may be carry-over from other donors' samples.

This clone was seen ten or more times. Here the CDR3 DNA reads TGTGCCAGCAGTTTTTTCCGGACAGGGGACGAAAACACCATATATTTT. It yields the protein CASSFFRTGDENTIYF. The genes are TRBV28 and TRBJ1-3, with 9 positions matching TRBD1. The CDR3 sequence is 16 residues long. Germline CDR1 is MDHEN and CDR2 is SYDVKM. J was trimmed by 6 bases and V by 3 bases; bases with no gene match: 9.

This clone came up many times. J is TRBJ1-6 and V is TRBV7-9, with 7 bases fitting TRBD1. V lost 5 bases and J lost 10; bases outside the gene matches: 8. This CDR3 is built from 14 residues. CDR1 SEHNR and CDR2 FQNEAQ come from the germline V gene (reference sequence). This CDR3 reads CASSPPQGNSPLHF. CDR3 DNA sequence: TGTGCCAGCAGCCCTCCACAGGGGAACTCACCCCTCCACTTT.

This clone was seen more than once but under ten times. This rearrangement joins TRBV4-2 to TRBJ2-3, with 12 nucleotides matching TRBD2. This CDR3 has 18 residues. Per germline, CDR1 LGHNA and CDR2 YNFKEQ. Losses at the gene ends were 3 bases for V and 4 bases for J; bases not matched to a gene: 11. CDR3 region: CASSHLSQGTSGSDTQYF. The CDR3 DNA reads TGTGCCAGCAGCCATCTCTCCCAGGGGACTAGCGGGTCAGATACGCAGTATTTT.

This clone was picked up many times. The V gene is TRBV7-8, the J gene TRBJ2-4; the D gene could be TRBD1 or TRBD2 (6 bases each). The germline CDR1 and CDR2 sequences are SGHVS and FQNEAQ. This CDR3 region has 16 residues. Trimming took off 4 bases at V and 4 bases at J, with 17 bases between the two ends. The CDR3: CASSSRGAEGKNIQYF. In DNA form, the CDR3 reads TGTGCCAGCAGCTCAAGGGGGGCCGAGGGAAAAAACATTCAGTACTTC.

Of note for this clone: The junction departs from the called germline gene at one end, perhaps through a read error. The V and J genes are TRBV25-1 and TRBJ1-1; D ambiguous. CDR3 length equals 16 residues. Germline V gene data show CDR1 as MGHDK and CDR2 as SYGVNS. CDR3 coding DNA: TGTACCAGCACTGAATCCCGAGGGTGGGTGAACACTGAAGCTTTCTTT. This translates into CTSTESRGWVNTEAFF. Together with reference TRBV25-1 and TRBJ1-1, the CDR3 gives the full variable domain: EADIYQTPRYLVIGTGKKITLECSQTMGHDKMYWYQQDPGMELHLIHYSYGVNSTEKGDLSSESTVSRIRTEHFPLTLESARPSHTSQYLCTSTESRGWVNTEAFFGQGTRLTVV.

This clone was seen more than once but under ten times. A read error is possible here, since a much larger clone lies one base away. Other DNA sequences in the sample encode the same CDR3. The chain carries TRBV12-3 or TRBV12-4 and TRBJ2-3, with TRBD2 matching over 7 bases. V was pared by 9 bases and J by 5 bases, with 14 bases of the junction left unmatched. This CDR3 is 15 amino acids long. The CDR3 DNA follows: TGTGCCAGTTCGGGGGACCCAGCGGGGAGAGATACGCAGTATTTT. It encodes CASSGDPAGRDTQYF.

This clone has more than one count but fewer than ten. Just one base apart from a much larger clone, this may be a read error. Other DNA sequences within the sample encode an identical CDR3. The V and J genes are TRBV30 and TRBJ1-1, with D perhaps matching TRBD1 (6 bases). Trimming pared 6 bases from V and 3 bases from J, leaving 20 bases between. Germline CDR1 and CDR2: GTSNPN and SVGIG (reference sequence). The CDR3 loop spans 15 amino acids. DNA for the CDR3: TGTGCCTGCCTTGGAGGGGGATGGGGAGACACTGAAGCTTTCTTT. It specifies CACLGGGWGDTEAFF.

The table lists this clone with many counts. V is TRBV4-2 and J is TRBJ2-1; D is undetermined. The V gene's germline CDR1 is LGHNA and CDR2 YNFKEQ. Trimming cost V 0 bases and J 1 base, with 7 bases left between them. This CDR3 has 15 amino acids. CDR3 sequence (DNA): TGTGCCAGCAGCCAAGATTGGGGATCCTACAATGAGCAGTTCTTC. It encodes CASSQDWGSYNEQFF.

With respect to this clone: A junction end diverges from the germline sequence, so it may reflect a read error. The J gene is TRBJ2-7, the V gene TRBV6-2 or TRBV6-3, with D unclear. In germline, CDR1 is MNHEY, CDR2 SVGEGT. This CDR3 comprises 13 residues. The CDR3 reads CVSRSSQVVEQYF. DNA for the CDR3: TGTGTCAGCAGATCGTCCCAAGTAGTCGAGCAGTACTTC.

This clone was detected ten times or more. The chain uses TRBV10-3 and TRBJ2-6; perhaps D is TRBD1 or TRBD2 (6 bases each). Germline V gene data show CDR1 as ENHRY and CDR2 as SYGVKD. Trimming removed 4 bases from V and 1 base from J, with 17 bases in between. This CDR3 comprises 18 residues. In DNA form, the CDR3 reads TGTGCCATCAGTGCTTACGGGGGCCGCCTATCTGGGGCCAACGTCCTGACTTTC. Amino acids: CAISAYGGRLSGANVLTF.

There are a few counts of this clone. Sequence at one end of the junction differs from germline and may be a read error. This rearrangement joins TRBV6-2 or TRBV6-3 to TRBJ2-2; D may be TRBD1 or TRBD2 (5 bases each). Germline assignment: CDR1 MNHEY and CDR2 SVGEGT. The CDR3 is 17 amino acids. Here the CDR3 DNA reads TGTGCCACCTTAGCTGTGACATGCCTTCGGGGCACCTGGGAGCTGTTTTTT. It is translated as CATLAVTCLRGTWELFF.